These T cell receptor beta chains were read from a single sample in a study of T cell clones after liver transplantation. TCRdb's table, derived via immunoSEQ multiplex PCR, lists solely in-frame clones and lacks some. The repertoire has 25,000 to 35,000 clones, around 94% of them found once; the top ten carry 25% to 30%. The material was CD8+ T cells from blood, obtained 12 months after liver transplant. The source is a human patient who received a liver transplant. Some T cells may trace back to the graft donor. The CDR3 runs from the conserved cysteine through the conserved F or W. The D gene is left open where the match is weak. Not all rows give a size; the values are once, few, many and, for expanded clones, a class.

V,D,J,size,DNA,CDR3
TRBV7-9,TRBD1,TRBJ2-5,NA,TGTGCCAGCAGTTCCGGGACAGGGGAAGAGACCCAGTACTTC,CASSSGTGEETQYF
TRBV7-9,NA,TRBJ1-4,NA,TGTGCCAGCAGCGGTGTCAGGGGTTACGAAAAACTGTTTTTT,CASSGVRGYEKLFF
TRBV7-2,TRBD2,TRBJ2-1,NA,TGTGCCAGCAGCAGTGGGTGGACTAGCGGGAGGGGGGCTGAGCAGTTCTTC,CASSSGWTSGRGAEQFF
TRBV5-1,TRBD1,TRBJ2-3,NA,TGCGCCAGCAGCTTGGAAGGGACAGGGGGCGCAGATACGCAGTATTTT,CASSLEGTGGADTQYF
TRBV9,NA,TRBJ2-2,NA,TGTGCCAGCAGCGCAGACGAGGAGCTGTTTTTT,CASSADEELFF
TRBV5-4,TRBD2,TRBJ2-7,NA,TGTGCCAGCAGCTTATTAGCGGGAGATAAGCAGTACTTC,CASSLLAGDKQYF
TRBV7-9,NA,TRBJ2-3,NA,TGTGCCAGCAGCCCCCCTGAGGTTCCAGATACGCAGTATTTT,CASSPPEVPDTQYF
TRBV6-6,NA,TRBJ2-7,once,TGTGCCAGCAGTTACTCGATGGGAGAACTCGACGAGCAGTACTTC,CASSYSMGELDEQYF
TRBV5-8,NA,TRBJ2-7,NA,TGTGCCAGCAGCCCTAGGAGGGTTGAGCAGTACTTC,CASSPRRVEQYF
TRBV7-3,TRBD2,TRBJ2-1,NA,TGTGCCAGCAGCCGGGTGGCGGGGGAATACAATGAGCAGTTCTTC,CASSRVAGEYNEQFF
TRBV5-4,TRBD2,TRBJ2-3,NA,TGTGCCAGCAGCTCGGGACTAGCCACAGATACGCAGTATTTT,CASSSGLATDTQYF
TRBV28,NA,TRBJ1-1,NA,TGTGCCAGCTCCAGAAAACAAACAGGGCTCGCTGAAGCTTTCTTT,CASSRKQTGLAEAFF
TRBV9,NA,TRBJ2-3,NA,TGTGCCAGCAGCGTAGCGGAAGCCCCCGTGACAGATACGCAGTATTTT,CASSVAEAPVTDTQYF
TRBV9,NA,TRBJ1-1,NA,TGTGCCAGCTCCTCAGGGAACACTGAAGCTTTCTTT,CASSSGNTEAFF
TRBV27,NA,TRBJ2-3,NA,TGTGCCAGCAGTAGGGCGCCGGGGCGCACAGATACGCAGTATTTT,CASSRAPGRTDTQYF
TRBV13,TRBD2,TRBJ2-7,NA,TGTGCCAGCAGCTTCTACGGGACTATTGACGAGCAGTACTTC,CASSFYGTIDEQYF
TRBV6-5,NA,TRBJ1-1,NA,TGTGCCAGCAGTAACTACGAGAACACTGAAGCTTTCTTT,CASSNYENTEAFF
TRBV7-9,NA,TRBJ1-1,NA,TGTGCCAGCAGCCCCCCATTGAACACTGAAGCTTTCTTT,CASSPPLNTEAFF
TRBV2,NA,TRBJ2-7,NA,TGTGCCAGCGAGATCCCAGGGGTCTACGAGCAGTACTTC,CASEIPGVYEQYF
TRBV28,NA,TRBJ2-2,NA,TGTGCCAGCAGTTTAACTATCAACGGGGAGCTGTTTTTT,CASSLTINGELFF
TRBV9,NA,TRBJ2-5,once,TGTGCCAGCAGCCCCCGGACAAACCAAGAGACCCAGTACTTC,CASSPRTNQETQYF
TRBV27,NA,TRBJ1-6,NA,TGTGCCAGCAGTACCTCGAAGATAGGAAATTCACCCCTCCACTTT,CASSTSKIGNSPLHF
TRBV19,TRBD2,TRBJ2-2,NA,TGTGCCAGTAGTATATCTAGCGGGAAATACACCGGGGAGCTGTTTTTT,CASSISSGKYTGELFF
TRBV27,TRBD1,TRBJ2-7,NA,TGTGCCAGCAGCCCGGGACAGAGCTACGAGCAGTACTTC,CASSPGQSYEQYF
TRBV28,NA,TRBJ1-1,NA,TGTGCCAGCAGTTTGGGAGGGAACATTAACACTGAAGCTTTCTTT,CASSLGGNINTEAFF
TRBV10-3,NA,TRBJ2-7,NA,TGTGCCATCAGCGCGGCTAGGGGATACGAGCAGTACTTC,CAISAARGYEQYF
TRBV7-8,TRBD1,TRBJ1-4,NA,TGTGCCAGCAGCTTAGAGGTGACAGGGAATGAAAAACTGTTTTTT,CASSLEVTGNEKLFF
TRBV6-6,NA,TRBJ1-1,NA,TGTGCCAGCAGTTCCCCAGAGACTGACACTGAAGCTTTCTTT,CASSSPETDTEAFF
TRBV2,TRBD2,TRBJ2-5,NA,TGTGCCAGCAGTGATGCGCTAGCGGTGCGCCAAGAGACCCAGTACTTC,CASSDALAVRQETQYF
TRBV18,NA,TRBJ1-5,NA,TGTGCCAGCTCACCGGTCCTTGCCTCGAGGAATCAGCCCCAGCATTTT,CASSPVLASRNQPQHF
TRBV29-1,NA,TRBJ2-5,NA,TGCAGCGTTGATACGGAAACCGGACAAGAGACCCAGTACTTC,CSVDTETGQETQYF
TRBV6-4,TRBD2,TRBJ2-7,medium-sized,TGTGCCATCGGTAGCGGGAGAAAATACGAGCAGTACTTC,CAIGSGRKYEQYF
TRBV15,NA,TRBJ2-1,NA,TGTGCCACCAGCAGAGCAGGAAGCTCCTACAATGAGCAGTTCTTC,CATSRAGSSYNEQFF
TRBV2,NA,TRBJ1-5,NA,TGTGCCAGCAGTGAAGCAGGGGGGCACCAGCCCCAGCATTTT,CASSEAGGHQPQHF
TRBV2,NA,TRBJ2-7,NA,TGTGCCAGCAGTGGTTCCGTGGGGGGGCGAACCTCCTACGAGCAGTACTTC,CASSGSVGGRTSYEQYF
TRBV7-9,NA,TRBJ1-3,NA,TGTGCCAGCAGTCCAGAGGGGAGACCTGGAAACACCATATATTTT,CASSPEGRPGNTIYF
TRBV9,TRBD1,TRBJ1-2,once,TGTGCCAGCAGCGGCGACAGGGATGTGGCCTATGGCTACACCTTC,CASSGDRDVAYGYTF
TRBV13,NA,TRBJ2-5,NA,TGTGCCAGCAGTTCCCGGCGCCACCAAGAGACCCAGTACTTC,CASSSRRHQETQYF
TRBV29-1,NA,TRBJ2-1,NA,TGCAGCGGCGGACGGGTCGCGGCCCACAATGAGCAGTTCTTC,CSGGRVAAHNEQFF
TRBV5-1,NA,TRBJ2-7,NA,TGCGCCAGCAGCGATACAGGGCCCCTGGTCGAGCAGTACTTC,CASSDTGPLVEQYF
TRBV2,NA,TRBJ2-7,NA,TGTGCCAGCCTCCACGGCTCCTACGAGCAGTACTTC,CASLHGSYEQYF
TRBV9,TRBD2,TRBJ2-2,NA,TGTGCCAGCAGCTTCCGCCCCCGTGGACTAGCGGGAGTAAACGGGGAGCTGTTTTTT,CASSFRPRGLAGVNGELFF
TRBV19,TRBD2,TRBJ2-7,few,TGTGCCAGTAGTATAATCCTAGCGGGAGGATACGAGCAGTACTTC,CASSIILAGGYEQYF
TRBV11-3,TRBD1,TRBJ2-7,NA,TGTGCCAGCAGCTTACGGGACAGCACCTACGAGCAGTACTTC,CASSLRDSTYEQYF
TRBV6-6,NA,TRBJ2-1,NA,TGTGCCAGCAGTTACGGGGACGAGCAGTTCTTC,CASSYGDEQFF
TRBV28,TRBD2,TRBJ2-7,NA,TGTGCCAGCGCCGGGGGGGTCTACGAGCAGTACTTC,CASAGGVYEQYF
TRBV27,NA,TRBJ2-1,NA,TGTGCCAGCAGTTTAGGAGAGGGCAATGAGCAGTTCTTC,CASSLGEGNEQFF